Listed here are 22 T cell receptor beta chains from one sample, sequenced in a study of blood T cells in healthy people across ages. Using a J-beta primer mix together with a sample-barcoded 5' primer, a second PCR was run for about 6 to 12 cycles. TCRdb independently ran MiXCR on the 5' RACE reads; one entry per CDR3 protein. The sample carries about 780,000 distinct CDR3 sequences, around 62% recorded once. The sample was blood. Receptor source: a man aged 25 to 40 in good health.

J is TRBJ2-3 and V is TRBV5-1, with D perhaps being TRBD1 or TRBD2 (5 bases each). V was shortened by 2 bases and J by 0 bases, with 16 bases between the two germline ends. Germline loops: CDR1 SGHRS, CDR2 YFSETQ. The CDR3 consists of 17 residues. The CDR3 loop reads CASSLVGTGISTDTQYF. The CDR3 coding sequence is TGCGCCAGCAGCTTAGTCGGGACGGGGATTAGCACAGATACGCAGTATTTT. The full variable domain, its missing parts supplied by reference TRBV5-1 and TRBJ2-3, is KAGVTQTPRYLIKTRGQQVTLSCSPISGHRSVSWYQQTPGQGLQFLFEYFSETQRNKGNFPGRFSGRQFSNSRSEMNVSTLELGDSALYLCASSLVGTGISTDTQYFGPGTRLTVL.

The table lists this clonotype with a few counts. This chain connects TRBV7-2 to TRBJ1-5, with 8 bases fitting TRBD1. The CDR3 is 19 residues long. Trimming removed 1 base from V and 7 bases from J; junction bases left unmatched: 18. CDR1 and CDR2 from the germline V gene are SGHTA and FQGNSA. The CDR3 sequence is CASSLVGGGVRGQGQPQHF. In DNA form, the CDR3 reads TGTGCCAGCAGCTTAGTCGGAGGGGGTGTCAGGGGGCAGGGGCAGCCCCAGCATTTT.

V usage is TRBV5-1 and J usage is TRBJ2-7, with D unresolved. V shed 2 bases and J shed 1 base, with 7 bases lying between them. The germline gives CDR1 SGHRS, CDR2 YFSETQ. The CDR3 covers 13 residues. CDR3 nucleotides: TGCGCCAGCAGCTTAGTTCCATCCTACGAGCAGTACTTC. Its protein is CASSLVPSYEQYF.

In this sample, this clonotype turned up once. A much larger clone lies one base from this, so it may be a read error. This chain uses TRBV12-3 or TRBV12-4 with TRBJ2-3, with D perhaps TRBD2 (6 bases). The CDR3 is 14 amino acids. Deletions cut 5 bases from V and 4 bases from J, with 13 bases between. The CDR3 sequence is CASSRTGLPDTQYF. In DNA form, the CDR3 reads TGTGCCAGCAGTCGGACGGGACTCCCAGATACGCAGTATTTT.

The CDR3 DNA is TGCAGCGTGCGGACTAGCGGGGGTTCTAACAATGAGCAGTTCTTC. Protein product: CSVRTSGGSNNEQFF. The chain couples TRBV29-1 to TRBJ2-1, with 13 bases that match TRBD2. CDR3 size: 15 residues. Germline V gives CDR1 SQVTM, CDR2 ANQGSEA. V lost 6 bases and J lost 5; bases outside the gene matches: 7.

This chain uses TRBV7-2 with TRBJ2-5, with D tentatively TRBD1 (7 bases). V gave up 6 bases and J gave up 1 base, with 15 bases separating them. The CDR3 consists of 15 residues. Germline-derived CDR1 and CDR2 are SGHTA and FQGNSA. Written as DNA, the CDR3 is TGTGCCAGCAGTCTTTCCAGGGGGGTCCAAGAGACCCAGTACTTC. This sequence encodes CASSLSRGVQETQYF.

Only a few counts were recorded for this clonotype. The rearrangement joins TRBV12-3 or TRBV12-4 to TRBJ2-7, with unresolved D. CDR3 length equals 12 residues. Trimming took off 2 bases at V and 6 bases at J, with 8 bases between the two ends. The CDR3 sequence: CASSLWGTEQYF. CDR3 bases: TGTGCCAGCAGTTTATGGGGTACCGAGCAGTACTTC.

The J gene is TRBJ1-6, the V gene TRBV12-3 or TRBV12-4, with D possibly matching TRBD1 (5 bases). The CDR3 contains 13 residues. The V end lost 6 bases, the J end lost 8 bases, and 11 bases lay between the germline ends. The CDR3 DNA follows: TGTGCCAGCAGGCTGAGACAGTATTCACCCCTCCACTTT. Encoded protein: CASRLRQYSPLHF.

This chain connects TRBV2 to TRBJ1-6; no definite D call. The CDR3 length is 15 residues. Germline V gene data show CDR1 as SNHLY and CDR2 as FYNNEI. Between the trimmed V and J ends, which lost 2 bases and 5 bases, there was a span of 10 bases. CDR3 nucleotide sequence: TGTGCCAGCAGTGAATCCAGGAGGGATAATTCACCCCTCCACTTT. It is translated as CASSESRRDNSPLHF. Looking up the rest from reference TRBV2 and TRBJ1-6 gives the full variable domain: EPEVTQTPSHQVTQMGQEVILRCVPISNHLYFYWYRQILGQKVEFLVSFYNNEISEKSEIFDDQFSVERPDGSNFTLKIRSTKLEDSAMYFCASSESRRDNSPLHFGNGTRLTVT.

The CDR3 bases are TGTGCCATCAGCGGCGAAGGGATTGGGTACGAGCAGTACTTC. It yields the protein CAISGEGIGYEQYF. The chain carries TRBV10-3 and TRBJ2-4; D unclear. The J call may be incorrect, as the DNA end agrees better with TRBJ2-7. CDR1 ENHRY and CDR2 SYGVKD come from the germline V gene. The CDR3 length is 14 residues.

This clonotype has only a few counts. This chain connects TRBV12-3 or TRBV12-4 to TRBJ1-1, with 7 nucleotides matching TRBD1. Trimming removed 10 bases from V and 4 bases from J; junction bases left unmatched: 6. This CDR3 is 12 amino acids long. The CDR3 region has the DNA TGTGCCACCCAGGGACAGTCCACTGAAGCTTTCTTT. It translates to CATQGQSTEAFF.

The CDR3 reads CASSLAPGGLETQYF. The DNA for the CDR3 is TGCGCCAGCAGCTTAGCACCGGGGGGCTTAGAGACCCAGTACTTC. This rearrangement joins TRBV5-1 to TRBJ2-5; possibly TRBD2 for D (7 bases). The germline V gene has CDR1 SGHRS and CDR2 YFSETQ. The CDR3 has 15 amino acids. V lost 2 bases and J 4 bases, leaving 15 bases between the germline ends.

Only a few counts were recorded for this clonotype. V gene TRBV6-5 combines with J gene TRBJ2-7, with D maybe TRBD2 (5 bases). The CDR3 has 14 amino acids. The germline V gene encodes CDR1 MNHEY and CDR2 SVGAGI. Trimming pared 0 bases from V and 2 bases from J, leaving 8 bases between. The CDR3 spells CASSYSDGTYEQYF. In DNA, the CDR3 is TGTGCCAGCAGTTACTCTGACGGGACCTACGAGCAGTACTTC.

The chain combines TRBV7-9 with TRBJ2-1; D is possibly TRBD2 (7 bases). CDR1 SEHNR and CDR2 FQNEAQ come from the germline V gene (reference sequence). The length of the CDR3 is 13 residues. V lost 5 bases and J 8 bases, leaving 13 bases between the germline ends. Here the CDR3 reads CASSHRGGDEQFF. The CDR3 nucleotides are TGTGCCAGCAGCCATAGGGGGGGCGATGAGCAGTTCTTC. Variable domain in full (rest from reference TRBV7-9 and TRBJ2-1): DTGVSQNPRHKITKRGQNVTFRCDPISEHNRLYWYRQTLGQGPEFLTYFQNEAQLEKSRLLSDRFSAERPKGSFSTLEIQRTEQGDSAMYLCASSHRGGDEQFFGPGTRLTVL.

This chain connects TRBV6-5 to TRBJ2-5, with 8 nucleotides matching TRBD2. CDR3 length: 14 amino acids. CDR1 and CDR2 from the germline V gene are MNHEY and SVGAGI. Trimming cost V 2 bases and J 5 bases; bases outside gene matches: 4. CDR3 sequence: CASSYGLAYETQYF. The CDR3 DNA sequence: TGTGCCAGCAGTTACGGACTAGCCTACGAGACCCAGTACTTC.

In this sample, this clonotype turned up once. CDR3 nucleotide sequence: TGTGCCACCAGCAACACCCCACGACTAGCGGGGATATTCGGGTCATTGGACAATGAGCAGTTCTTC. This codes for CATSNTPRLAGIFGSLDNEQFF. This chain uses TRBV15 with TRBJ2-1; 11 bases fit TRBD2. V lost 4 bases, J lost 5 bases, and 25 bases stayed unmatched. Looked up from germline, CDR1 is LNHNV and CDR2 is YYDKDF (reference sequence). CDR3 length: 22 amino acids.

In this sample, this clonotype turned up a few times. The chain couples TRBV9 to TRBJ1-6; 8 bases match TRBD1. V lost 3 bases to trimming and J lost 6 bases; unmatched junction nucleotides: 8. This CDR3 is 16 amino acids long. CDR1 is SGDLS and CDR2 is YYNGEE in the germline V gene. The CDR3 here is CASSAVRGPGNSPLHF. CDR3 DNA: TGTGCCAGCAGCGCCGTCAGGGGGCCTGGTAATTCACCCCTCCACTTT.

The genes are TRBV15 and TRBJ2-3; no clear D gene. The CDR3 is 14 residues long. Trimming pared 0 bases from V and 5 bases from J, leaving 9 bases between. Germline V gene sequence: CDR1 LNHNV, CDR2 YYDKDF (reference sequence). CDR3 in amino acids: CATSRDHSGDTQYF. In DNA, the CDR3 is TGTGCCACCAGCAGAGACCATTCCGGAGATACGCAGTATTTT.

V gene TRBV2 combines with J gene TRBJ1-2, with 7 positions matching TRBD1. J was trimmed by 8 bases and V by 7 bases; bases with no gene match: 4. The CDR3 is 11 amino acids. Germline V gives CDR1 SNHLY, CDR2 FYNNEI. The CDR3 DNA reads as TGTGCCAGCATGAGGACAGGCGGCTACACCTTC. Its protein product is CASMRTGGYTF.

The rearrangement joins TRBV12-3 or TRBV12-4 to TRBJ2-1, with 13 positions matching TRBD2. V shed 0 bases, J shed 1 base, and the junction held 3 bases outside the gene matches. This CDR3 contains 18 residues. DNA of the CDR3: TGTGCCAGCAGTTTAGCGCGACTAGCGGGGGGATCCTACAATGAGCAGTTCTTC. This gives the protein CASSLARLAGGSYNEQFF.

For the CDR3, the DNA is TGCAGTGCCCCCAAGGGAGTGACTGAAGCTTTCTTT. Protein: CSAPKGVTEAFF. The chain recombines TRBV20-1 with TRBJ1-1, with no clear D. The germline V and J ends were trimmed by 6 bases and 5 bases, with 13 bases remaining between them. Germline loops: CDR1 DFQATT, CDR2 SNEGSKA (reference sequence). The length of the CDR3 is 12 residues.

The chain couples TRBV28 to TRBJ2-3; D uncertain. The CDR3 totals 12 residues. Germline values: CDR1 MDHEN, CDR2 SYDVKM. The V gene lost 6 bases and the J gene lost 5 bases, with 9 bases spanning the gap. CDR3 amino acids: CASRGFGDTQYF. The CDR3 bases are TGTGCCAGCAGGGGGTTCGGAGATACGCAGTATTTT.